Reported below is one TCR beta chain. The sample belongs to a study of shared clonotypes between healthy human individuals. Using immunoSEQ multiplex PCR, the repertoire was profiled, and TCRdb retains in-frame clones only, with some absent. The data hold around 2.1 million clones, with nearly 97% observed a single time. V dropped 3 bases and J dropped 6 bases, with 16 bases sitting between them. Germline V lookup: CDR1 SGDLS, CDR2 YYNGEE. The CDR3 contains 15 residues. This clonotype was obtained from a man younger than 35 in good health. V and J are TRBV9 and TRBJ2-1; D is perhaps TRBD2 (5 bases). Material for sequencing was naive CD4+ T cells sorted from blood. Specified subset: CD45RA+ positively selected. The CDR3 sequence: CASSERPVPSNEQFF. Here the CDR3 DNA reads TGTGCCAGCAGCGAGCGGCCGGTCCCAAGCAATGAGCAGTTCTTC. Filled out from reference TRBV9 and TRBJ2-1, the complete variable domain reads DSGVTQTPKHLITATGQRVTLRCSPRSGDLSVYWYQQSLDQGLQFLIQYYNGEERAKGNILERFSAQQFPDLHSELNLSSLELGDSALYFCASSERPVPSNEQFFGPGTRLTVL.